One and the same sample provided the 28 T cell receptor beta chains below, sequenced in a study of CD8 T cells in ankylosing spondylitis. Each CDR3 protein is one row after TCRdb ran MiXCR on the 5' RACE reads. Of about 700,000 distinct CDR3 sequences listed, around 17% are singletons. Their antigen targets remain unknown. Study-level findings and limits: Typical of ankylosing spondylitis blood, it appeared, was a TCR beta motif of 7 or 8 highly homologous variants.

The sequenced sample was blood, either unsorted or a sorted T cell fraction (not recorded which). All receptors come from a male donor with ankylosing spondylitis.

This clonotype was counted a few times. The chain is built from TRBV27 and TRBJ2-2, with D unresolved. The germline V and J ends were trimmed by 4 bases and 7 bases, with 10 bases remaining between them. This CDR3 is 13 amino acids long. The V gene's germline CDR1 is MNHEY and CDR2 SMNVEV (reference sequence). The CDR3 reads CASSSAIYGELFF. CDR3 DNA: TGTGCCAGCAGTTCAGCTATATACGGGGAGCTGTTTTTT.

The chain employs TRBV12-3 or TRBV12-4 and TRBJ2-1; D possibly corresponds to TRBD2 (5 bases). V was clipped by 0 bases and J by 7 bases, with 10 bases between them. This CDR3 has 14 residues. The CDR3 sequence is CASSLAGVKNEQFF. DNA of the CDR3: TGTGCCAGCAGTTTAGCGGGAGTTAAGAATGAGCAGTTCTTC.

In its sample, this clonotype was seen once. This rearrangement joins TRBV12-3 or TRBV12-4 to TRBJ2-1; D perhaps matches TRBD1 (5 bases). V was clipped by 0 bases and J by 7 bases, with 10 bases between them. The CDR3 consists of 14 residues. As DNA, the CDR3 is TGTGCCAGCAGTTTAGCGGCCAGGGTGAATGAGCAGTTCTTC. Translated: CASSLAARVNEQFF.

The chain employs TRBV27 and TRBJ2-5, with TRBD1 matching over 7 bases. This CDR3 has 15 residues. Germline CDR1 and CDR2: MNHEY and SMNVEV (reference sequence). Losses at the gene ends were 4 bases for V and 2 bases for J; bases not matched to a gene: 7. CDR3 coding DNA: TGTGCCAGCAGTTCCGAGACAGGGTGGCAAGAGACCCAGTACTTC. Translation gives CASSSETGWQETQYF.

J is TRBJ2-1 and V is TRBV4-3; D gene ambiguous. Germline V gene data show CDR1 as LGHNA and CDR2 as YSLEER. Trimming stripped 3 bases from V and 4 bases from J, with 10 bases between. This CDR3 has 14 residues. The CDR3 DNA reads TGCGCCAGCAGCCAGACGATTACTTACAATGAGCAGTTCTTC. Protein sequence: CASSQTITYNEQFF.

This clonotype came up a few times. At one boundary the junction diverges from the germline segment, which might be a read error. The chain has TRBV12-3 or TRBV12-4 and TRBJ2-1, with TRBD1 matching 8 bases. The CDR3 is 13 residues long. The CDR3 loop reads CASSLSPTGDQTF. The CDR3 nucleotides read TGTGCCAGCAGTTTGTCCCCGACAGGGGACCAAACTTTC.

This clonotype was detected only a few times. J is TRBJ2-2 and V is TRBV6-1; 10 bases line up with TRBD1. V was pared by 5 bases and J by 7 bases, with 7 bases of the junction left unmatched. The CDR3 spans 15 residues. Germline CDR1 is MNHNS and CDR2 is SASEGT. CDR3 DNA: TGTGCCAGCAGTCCAGACAGGGGGCTGTTCGGGGAGCTGTTTTTT. This translates into CASSPDRGLFGELFF.

This clonotype was seen a few times. This CDR3 reads CAWSAIYNEQFF. The CDR3, as DNA: TGTGCCTGGAGTGCTATATACAATGAGCAGTTCTTC. This chain links TRBV30 with TRBJ2-1, with D uncertain. The CDR3 loop spans 12 amino acids. Germline assignment: CDR1 GTSNPN and CDR2 SVGIG (reference sequence). The V end lost 1 base, the J end lost 4 bases, and 5 bases lay between the germline ends.

The table lists this clonotype with a few counts. The genes are TRBV10-3 and TRBJ2-7; perhaps TRBD2 as D (5 bases). Trimming removed 2 bases at V and 3 bases at J, with 14 bases between. Germline lookup yields CDR1 ENHRY and CDR2 SYGVKD. The CDR3 length is 15 residues. CDR3 bases: TGTGCCATCAGTGAGGAGGGTAAGGAATTCTACGAGCAGTACTTC. Its translation: CAISEEGKEFYEQYF.

This clonotype showed up just a few times. V usage is TRBV3-1 and J usage is TRBJ2-7; D is possibly TRBD2 (5 bases). The CDR3 sequence is 20 residues long. V gave up 5 bases and J gave up 4 bases, with 33 bases separating them. Germline values: CDR1 LGHDT, CDR2 YNNKEL (reference sequence). The CDR3 sequence is CASSGENEGSGFALLYEQYF. The DNA for the CDR3 is TGTGCCAGCAGCGGAGAGAATGAAGGGTCGGGGTTCGCCCTGCTATACGAGCAGTACTTC.

The sample holds many counts of this clonotype. The chain joins TRBV29-1 to TRBJ1-1; TRBD1 aligns across 9 bases. Germline V gives CDR1 SQVTM, CDR2 ANQGSEA. V shed 7 bases and J 1 base; nucleotides not matched to a gene: 4. The CDR3 runs to 13 residues. CDR3 in DNA: TGCAGCGGGGGACAGGGTGGGAACACTGAAGCTTTCTTT. Translation gives CSGGQGGNTEAFF.

The chain couples TRBV20-1 to TRBJ2-1, with D maybe TRBD2 (6 bases). Looked up from germline, CDR1 is DFQATT and CDR2 is SNEGSKA (reference sequence). V was trimmed by 1 base and J by 10 bases, leaving 11 bases between them. This CDR3 is built from 12 residues. The CDR3 sequence: CSARVGGGEQFF. CDR3 DNA: TGCAGTGCTAGAGTGGGAGGTGGCGAGCAGTTCTTC.

V is TRBV5-1 and J is TRBJ2-7; 8 bases line up with TRBD2. CDR3 length equals 14 residues. V trimming: 4 bases; J trimming: 6 bases; junction bases outside the gene matches: 9. CDR1 is SGHRS and CDR2 is YFSETQ in the germline V gene. In DNA, the CDR3 is TGCGCCAGCAGCCCGAGCGGGAGTTACGGCGAGCAGTACTTC. This gives the protein CASSPSGSYGEQYF.

This clonotype appeared a few times. The rearrangement links TRBV5-1 to TRBJ1-1; D not certain. V lost 3 bases, J lost 1 base, and 10 bases lay in between. The germline V gene encodes CDR1 SGHRS and CDR2 YFSETQ. There are 14 residues in the CDR3. Written as DNA, the CDR3 is TGCGCCAGCAGCTACTACAATGGGAACACTGAAGCTTTCTTT. Residues: CASSYYNGNTEAFF.

V usage is TRBV9 and J usage is TRBJ1-3; unclear D gene. Trimming removed 0 bases from V and 9 bases from J, with 10 bases in between. This CDR3 has 13 residues. The V gene's germline CDR1 is SGDLS and CDR2 YYNGEE. The CDR3 sequence: CASSVEGWGTIYF. The CDR3, as DNA: TGTGCCAGCAGCGTAGAGGGTTGGGGCACCATATATTTT. The full variable domain, with the rest looked up from reference TRBV9 and TRBJ1-3, is DSGVTQTPKHLITATGQRVTLRCSPRSGDLSVYWYQQSLDQGLQFLIQYYNGEERAKGNILERFSAQQFPDLHSELNLSSLELGDSALYFCASSVEGWGTIYFGEGSWLTVV.

The CDR3 coding sequence is TGTGCCAGCACCAATGGAGGACTAGCGGGATCGAATGAGCAGTTCTTC. It yields the protein CASTNGGLAGSNEQFF. The chain couples TRBV6-2 or TRBV6-3 to TRBJ2-1, with 12 bases matching TRBD2. Germline CDR1 MNHEY, CDR2 SVGEGT. The CDR3 length is 16 residues. The V and J ends lost 7 bases and 7 bases, in that order; junction bases with no gene match: 11.

This clonotype was counted once. The chain employs TRBV6-6 and TRBJ2-7; 9 bases are shared with TRBD1. The CDR3 is made up of 13 amino acids. V shed 4 bases, J shed 6 bases, and the junction held 4 bases outside the gene matches. Germline-derived CDR1 and CDR2 are MNHNY and SVGAGI (reference sequence). The CDR3 coding sequence is TGTGCCAGCAGTTGGGACAGGGTGAGCGAGCAGTACTTC. It is translated as CASSWDRVSEQYF.

The chain is built from TRBV12-3 or TRBV12-4 and TRBJ1-4; D is ambiguous. This CDR3 has 15 amino acids. Trimming removed 4 bases at V and 5 bases at J, with 14 bases between. CDR3 amino acids: CASSSGPYLNEKLFF. CDR3 DNA sequence: TGTGCCAGCAGTTCCGGACCGTACCTGAATGAAAAACTGTTTTTT.

In its sample, this clonotype was seen a few times. An end of the junction does not agree with germline; a read error may underlie this. The DNA of the CDR3 is TGTGCCAGCAGCCACCAGGGCTACTATGAGCAGTTCTTC. Translation gives CASSHQGYYEQFF. The chain combines TRBV3-1 with TRBJ2-1; TRBD1 is a possible D gene (5 bases). CDR3 length equals 13 residues. From germline, CDR1 is LGHDT and CDR2 YNNKEL (reference sequence).

This clonotype was recorded many times. The chain carries TRBV12-3 or TRBV12-4 and TRBJ2-7; perhaps TRBD1 as D (5 bases). The CDR3 has 13 residues. V was trimmed by 6 bases and J by 3 bases, leaving 12 bases between them. In DNA, the CDR3 is TGTGCCAGCAGCCCCGGACAAATCTACGAGCAGTACTTC. It encodes CASSPGQIYEQYF.

There are a few counts of this clonotype. The chain couples TRBV3-1 to TRBJ1-5; 10 nucleotides align to TRBD1. Germline assignment: CDR1 LGHDT and CDR2 YNNKEL (reference sequence). With V trimmed by 2 bases and J by 5 bases, 3 bases remained unmatched. The CDR3 consists of 15 residues. CDR3 region: CASSQKGTGDQPQHF. CDR3 coding DNA: TGTGCCAGCAGCCAAAAAGGGACAGGGGATCAGCCCCAGCATTTT.

A few counts support this clonotype. The rearrangement uses TRBV29-1 and TRBJ2-3; D gene uncertain. Germline CDR1 SQVTM, CDR2 ANQGSEA. The CDR3 has 11 residues. Trimming pared 3 bases from V and 9 bases from J, leaving 10 bases between. CDR3: CSVDSSSTQYF. The CDR3 nucleotides are TGCAGCGTTGATTCTAGTTCGACGCAGTATTTT.

This clonotype appeared a few times. This chain links TRBV6-2 or TRBV6-3 with TRBJ1-5; TRBD1 aligns across 10 bases. Germline CDR1 is MNHEY and CDR2 is SVGEGT. The trim removed 7 bases at V and 6 bases at J, leaving 6 bases unmatched. CDR3 length: 14 residues. CDR3 sequence reads: CASTRDRGFQPQHF. The CDR3, as DNA: TGTGCCAGCACCCGGGACAGGGGTTTTCAGCCCCAGCATTTT.

The rearrangement joins TRBV18 to TRBJ1-1, with 7 bases aligning to TRBD1. The CDR3 is 13 amino acids. Germline V lookup: CDR1 KGHSH, CDR2 LQKENI. V lost 3 bases to trimming and J lost 6 bases; unmatched junction nucleotides: 4. The CDR3 is CASSPGQTSEAFF. The CDR3 coding sequence is TGTGCCAGCTCACCGGGACAGACCTCTGAAGCTTTCTTT. The entire variable domain, with the rest obtained from reference TRBV18 and TRBJ1-1, is as follows: NAGVMQNPRHLVRRRGQEARLRCSPMKGHSHVYWYRQLPEEGLKFMVYLQKENIIDESGMPKERFSAEFPKEGPSILRIQQVVRGDSAAYFCASSPGQTSEAFFGQGTRLTVV.

The sample holds a few counts of this clonotype. The rearrangement joins TRBV19 to TRBJ2-2; the D is unclear. With 4 bases removed from V and 4 bases from J, the gap between germline ends came to 13 bases. The CDR3 is 15 residues long. Germline-derived CDR1 and CDR2 are LNHDA and SQIVND (reference sequence). CDR3 residues: CASSKGQKGTGELFF. The CDR3 DNA follows: TGTGCCAGTAGTAAAGGGCAAAAAGGCACCGGGGAGCTGTTTTTT. Full variable domain (outside the CDR3, taken from reference TRBV19 and TRBJ2-2): DGGITQSPKYLFRKEGQNVTLSCEQNLNHDAMYWYRQDPGQGLRLIYYSQIVNDFQKGDIAEGYSVSREKKESFPLTVTSAQKNPTAFYLCASSKGQKGTGELFFGEGSRLTVL.

This clonotype was seen repeatedly, ten times or more. The V call is TRBV12-3 or TRBV12-4, the J call TRBJ1-3; 7 positions agree with TRBD1. This CDR3 spans 15 amino acids. V trimming: 7 bases; J trimming: 3 bases; junction bases outside the gene matches: 9. CDR3 DNA sequence: TGTGCCAGCAAGCCCCAGGGGGGGCATGGAAACACCATATATTTT. Protein: CASKPQGGHGNTIYF.

Only a few counts were recorded for this clonotype. The V call is TRBV29-1, the J call TRBJ1-2; D gene uncertain. The germline V and J ends were trimmed by 4 bases and 0 bases, with 6 bases remaining between them. Germline CDR1 and CDR2: SQVTM and ANQGSEA. The CDR3 length is 12 residues. CDR3 DNA: TGCAGCGTTGCTGGGACTAACTATGGCTACACCTTC. Translated: CSVAGTNYGYTF.

The chain joins TRBV19 to TRBJ1-2, with 7 bases identical to TRBD1. Trimming removed 5 bases from V and 4 bases from J; junction bases left unmatched: 13. Germline V gene lookup returns CDR1 LNHDA and CDR2 SQIVND (reference sequence). The CDR3 covers 16 residues. Written as DNA, the CDR3 is TGTGCCAGTAGTCCCGGGACAGCTCAACCTGCCTATGGCTACACCTTC. This sequence encodes CASSPGTAQPAYGYTF.